This paragraph covers one T cell receptor beta chain sequence. These data are taken from a study of blood T cell repertoires in COVID-19. Overall study: Samples came from the United States, Italy and Spain, spanning acute and convalescent COVID-19. Sample material is recorded as cDNA or gDNA derived from T cells, B-cell-depleted T cells, or PBMCs.

The CDR3 totals 13 residues. Trimming removed 4 bases from V and 3 bases from J, with 9 bases in between. The V gene's germline CDR1 is SGHNT and CDR2 YYREEE (reference sequence). Original processing methods: Counts of nucleated cells, estimated from reference gene primer amplification, were obtained. Here immunoSEQ multiplex PCR was the method, and the copy in TCRdb shows in-frame clones only, minus some. The V and J calls and clone size were taken over from that table, and D and trimming were inferred from the DNA. Of 200,000 to 250,000 clones listed, more than 70% are singletons. The V gene is TRBV5-4, the J gene TRBJ2-3, with a possible D match to TRBD2 (6 bases). The sample was peripheral blood. The receptor was derived from a woman over 75 with acute or convalescent COVID-19. The CDR3 sequence is CASSRAGTDTQYF. DNA of the CDR3: TGTGCCAGCAGCCGGGCGGGGACAGATACGCAGTATTTT.